The 24 T cell receptor beta chains listed next were all sequenced from one sample in a study of blood T cell repertoires in COVID-19. The method was immunoSEQ multiplex PCR; TCRdb's version includes in-frame clones alone and lacks a portion of them. The table has about 300,000 clones, 80% to 90% seen once. The source material was PBMCs or T cells enriched from blood (not recorded which). Every receptor here comes from a man aged 25-45 years who had recovered from COVID-19.

V is TRBV7-3 and J is TRBJ1-1; 7 positions agree with TRBD1. The J segment lost 3 bases and the V segment lost 10 bases, leaving 14 bases of the junction unmatched. There are 15 residues in the CDR3. CDR1 SGHTA and CDR2 FQGTGA come from the germline V gene. This chain's CDR3 is CANTGANSGDTEAFF. CDR3 DNA sequence: TGTGCCAACACAGGGGCTAATAGTGGAGACACTGAAGCTTTCTTT.

V is TRBV27 and J is TRBJ1-3; D possibly corresponds to TRBD1 (6 bases). This CDR3 has 15 amino acids. V was trimmed by 5 bases and J by 2 bases, leaving 13 bases between them. Germline assignment: CDR1 MNHEY and CDR2 SMNVEV (reference sequence). The CDR3 sequence: CASSRGGETGNTIYF. As DNA, the CDR3 is TGTGCCAGCAGTCGAGGGGGAGAGACTGGAAACACCATATATTTT.

This clone was found a few times. This rearrangement joins TRBV15 to TRBJ2-7; D is ambiguous. Per germline, CDR1 LNHNV and CDR2 YYDKDF (reference sequence). The CDR3 contains 14 residues. Trimming took 0 bases from V and 1 from J, leaving 7 bases between them. The CDR3 DNA reads TGTGCCACCAGCAGAGAGGAGTCTTCCTACGAGCAGTACTTC. It specifies CATSREESSYEQYF.

The CDR3 protein is CASSAGQRYGYTF. CDR3 DNA: TGTGCCAGCAGCGCGGGACAGCGCTATGGCTACACCTTC. The V call is TRBV7-2, the J call TRBJ1-2, with 7 bases identical to TRBD1. Per germline, CDR1 SGHTA and CDR2 FQGNSA. This CDR3 is built from 13 residues. V lost 5 bases and J lost 4; bases outside the gene matches: 4.

The rearrangement uses TRBV5-6 and TRBJ1-6; D uncertain. The CDR3 loop spans 14 amino acids. V was trimmed by 4 bases and J by 6 bases, leaving 11 bases between them. Germline values: CDR1 SGHDT, CDR2 YYEEEE. CDR3 in DNA: TGTGCCAGCAGCCCGAATTTCGGTAATTCACCCCTCCACTTT. This sequence encodes CASSPNFGNSPLHF.

The J gene is TRBJ1-2, the V gene TRBV24-1, with a possible D match to TRBD1 (5 bases). This CDR3 is built from 14 residues. Trimming shortened V by 10 bases and J by 2 bases, and 16 bases separated the two germline ends. Germline V gene data show CDR1 as KGHDR and CDR2 as SFDVKD. The CDR3 loop is CATRAWGGNYGYTF. The CDR3, as DNA: TGTGCCACTCGCGCCTGGGGGGGGAACTATGGCTACACCTTC.

This clone has only one observation. V gene TRBV6-5 combines with J gene TRBJ1-1; D is possibly TRBD1 (5 bases). Trimming pared 6 bases from V and 6 bases from J, leaving 17 bases between. The CDR3 runs 14 residues. Germline V lookup: CDR1 MNHEY, CDR2 SVGAGI. CDR3 nucleotide sequence: TGTGCCAGCAGCGACAGTTCCCTTGCCGCTGAAGCTTTCTTT. Translation: CASSDSSLAAEAFF.

V is TRBV5-4 and J is TRBJ2-5; TRBD2 might be the D (6 bases). Trimming took off 1 base at V and 2 bases at J, with 12 bases between the two ends. CDR1 SGHNT and CDR2 YYREEE come from the germline V gene (reference sequence). The CDR3 totals 15 residues. In DNA form, the CDR3 reads TGTGCCAGCAGCTTGTGGGCGGGGATTCAAGAGACCCAGTACTTC. Amino acids: CASSLWAGIQETQYF. The complete variable domain, with remaining parts taken from reference TRBV5-4 and TRBJ2-5, reads ETGVTQSPTHLIKTRGQQVTLRCSSQSGHNTVSWYQQALGQGPQFIFQYYREEENGRGNFPPRFSGLQFPNYSSELNVNALELDDSALYLCASSLWAGIQETQYFGPGTRLLVL.

The rearrangement joins TRBV7-2 to TRBJ2-7; the match to TRBD1 covers 10 bases. The V gene's germline CDR1 is SGHTA and CDR2 FQGNSA. Trimming removed 5 bases from V and 0 bases from J; junction bases left unmatched: 4. CDR3 length: 15 residues. The CDR3 loop is CASSPTGGSSYEQYF. CDR3 DNA: TGTGCCAGCAGCCCGACAGGGGGCAGCTCCTACGAGCAGTACTTC.

The chain uses TRBV30 and TRBJ2-2, with D tentatively TRBD1 (6 bases). This CDR3 is built from 14 residues. Germline values: CDR1 GTSNPN, CDR2 SVGIG (reference sequence). V lost 0 bases and J lost 4, with 9 bases in between. CDR3 DNA sequence: TGTGCCTGGAGTGTGGGGGCGGGCACCGGGGAGCTGTTTTTT. It yields the protein CAWSVGAGTGELFF.

In DNA, the CDR3 is TGTGCCAGCAGTTACATGACTAGCCTAACTACCTACGAGCAGTACTTC. Protein sequence: CASSYMTSLTTYEQYF. The V gene is TRBV6-2 or TRBV6-3, the J gene TRBJ2-7; 7 nucleotides agree with TRBD2. Germline CDR1 MNHEY, CDR2 SVGEGT. Trimming removed 2 bases from V and 2 bases from J; junction bases left unmatched: 9. There are 16 residues in the CDR3.

The J gene is TRBJ1-1, the V gene TRBV19; 8 bases fit TRBD1. With 1 base clipped from V and 0 bases from J, the junction kept 4 bases outside the gene matches. Per germline, CDR1 LNHDA and CDR2 SQIVND (reference sequence). The CDR3 contains 16 residues. CDR3 loop: CASSIGTGYVNTEAFF. In DNA form, the CDR3 reads TGTGCCAGTAGTATAGGGACAGGGTATGTGAACACTGAAGCTTTCTTT. Full variable domain (rest looked up from reference TRBV19 and TRBJ1-1): DGGITQSPKYLFRKEGQNVTLSCEQNLNHDAMYWYRQDPGQGLRLIYYSQIVNDFQKGDIAEGYSVSREKKESFPLTVTSAQKNPTAFYLCASSIGTGYVNTEAFFGQGTRLTVV.

The chain employs TRBV2 and TRBJ2-7, with D possibly matching TRBD1 (6 bases). Looked up from germline, CDR1 is SNHLY and CDR2 is FYNNEI. Trimming stripped 1 base from V and 3 bases from J, with 10 bases between. CDR3 length: 14 amino acids. CDR3 sequence: CASSEGGGLYEQYF. The CDR3 DNA follows: TGTGCCAGCAGTGAAGGTGGGGGCCTCTACGAGCAGTACTTC.

The chain uses TRBV6-5 and TRBJ1-5; the D is unclear. Trimming left V 4 bases short and J 5 bases short, with 6 bases between. Germline V gene lookup returns CDR1 MNHEY and CDR2 SVGAGI. The CDR3 consists of 12 residues. Here the CDR3 DNA reads TGTGCCAGCAGTTTGTCTGATCAGCCCCAGCATTTT. Its protein product is CASSLSDQPQHF.

The chain is built from TRBV6-5 and TRBJ2-7, with TRBD1 matching over 11 bases. The V gene end was trimmed by 1 base and the J gene end by 4 bases; junction bases not matched to a gene: 3. The CDR3 spans 15 residues. The germline gives CDR1 MNHEY, CDR2 SVGAGI. The CDR3 protein is CASSYYGTGGYEQYF. Written as DNA, the CDR3 is TGTGCCAGCAGTTACTACGGGACAGGGGGGTACGAGCAGTACTTC.

In its sample, this clone was seen a few times. This chain's CDR3 is CASSEVRYEQYF. CDR3 nucleotides: TGTGCCAGCAGTGAAGTTCGGTACGAGCAGTACTTC. The chain couples TRBV2 to TRBJ2-7; D is unresolved. Between the trimmed V and J ends, which lost 1 base and 4 bases, there was a span of 5 bases. Germline CDR1 and CDR2: SNHLY and FYNNEI. The CDR3 covers 12 residues.

The chain links TRBV3-1 (or the pseudogene TRBV3-2) to TRBJ1-2, with a tentative D call TRBD1 (5 bases). CDR3 length: 13 residues. Germline loops: CDR1 LGHDT, CDR2 YNNKEL (reference sequence). Trimming shortened V by 6 bases and J by 4 bases, and 12 bases separated the two germline ends. The CDR3 nucleotides read TGTGCCAGCAGGCCCGGGGGGGGCTATGGCTACACCTTC. Translating it yields CASRPGGGYGYTF.

Note on this clone: Other DNA variants within this sample encode the same CDR3. The chain employs TRBV9 and TRBJ2-3; the match to TRBD2 covers 7 bases. Trimming cost V 2 bases and J 1 base; bases outside gene matches: 4. Germline loops: CDR1 SGDLS, CDR2 YYNGEE. CDR3 length: 15 amino acids. This CDR3 reads CASSVGGGGTDTQYF. CDR3 DNA sequence: TGTGCCAGCAGCGTCGGCGGGGGAGGCACAGATACGCAGTATTTT.

This clone was seen a single time. This chain uses TRBV19 with TRBJ1-5, with D perhaps matching TRBD1 (6 bases). Germline lookup yields CDR1 LNHDA and CDR2 SQIVND (reference sequence). Between the trimmed V and J ends, which lost 10 bases and 5 bases, there was a span of 15 bases. The CDR3 covers 13 residues. The CDR3 DNA reads TGTGCCACCTCGGACAGCTCATATCAGCCCCAGCATTTT. Protein: CATSDSSYQPQHF. Filled out from reference TRBV19 and TRBJ1-5, the complete variable domain reads DGGITQSPKYLFRKEGQNVTLSCEQNLNHDAMYWYRQDPGQGLRLIYYSQIVNDFQKGDIAEGYSVSREKKESFPLTVTSAQKNPTAFYLCATSDSSYQPQHFGDGTRLSIL.

V is TRBV19 and J is TRBJ2-7; 9 bases are a match to TRBD1. The CDR3 runs to 18 residues. Germline V lookup: CDR1 LNHDA, CDR2 SQIVND (reference sequence). After removal of 4 bases from V and 1 base from J, the junction contained 14 bases not matched to a gene. DNA of the CDR3: TGTGCCAGTAGTACTTCACGTCGGGACAGGGCCTTTTCCTACGAGCAGTACTTC. Encoded protein: CASSTSRRDRAFSYEQYF.

This rearrangement joins TRBV6-5 to TRBJ2-5; D is uncertain. The V gene's germline CDR1 is MNHEY and CDR2 SVGAGI. V was trimmed by 4 bases and J by 5 bases, leaving 11 bases between them. CDR3 length equals 13 residues. The CDR3 spells CASSSPGSETQYF. In nucleotides, the CDR3 is TGTGCCAGCAGTTCCCCCGGTTCGGAGACCCAGTACTTC.

The gene calls are TRBV15 and TRBJ2-2; 9 bases align to TRBD1. The length of the CDR3 is 16 residues. Unmatched junction bases numbered 3, after V lost 0 bases and J lost 4 bases. The V gene's germline CDR1 is LNHNV and CDR2 YYDKDF (reference sequence). CDR3 residues: CATSRDWDRATGELFF. DNA of the CDR3: TGTGCCACCAGCAGAGATTGGGACAGGGCCACCGGGGAGCTGTTTTTT.

This chain links TRBV21-1 with TRBJ2-3; the tabulated D call, TRBD2, remains unverified against the DNA. TRBV21-1 is listed as a pseudogene. The CDR3 length is 17 residues. The CDR3 DNA reads TGTGCCAGCAGCAAAGAAGAGGCGGGGGGGCAGAAAGATACGCAGTATTTT. This codes for CASSKEEAGGQKDTQYF.

This chain uses TRBV15 with TRBJ2-5, with a possible D match to TRBD2 (6 bases). Trimming pared 0 bases from V and 5 bases from J, leaving 13 bases between. This CDR3 comprises 15 residues. The germline gives CDR1 LNHNV, CDR2 YYDKDF (reference sequence). CDR3: CATSRDPGVWETQYF. Here the CDR3 DNA reads TGTGCCACCAGCAGAGATCCGGGGGTCTGGGAGACCCAGTACTTC.